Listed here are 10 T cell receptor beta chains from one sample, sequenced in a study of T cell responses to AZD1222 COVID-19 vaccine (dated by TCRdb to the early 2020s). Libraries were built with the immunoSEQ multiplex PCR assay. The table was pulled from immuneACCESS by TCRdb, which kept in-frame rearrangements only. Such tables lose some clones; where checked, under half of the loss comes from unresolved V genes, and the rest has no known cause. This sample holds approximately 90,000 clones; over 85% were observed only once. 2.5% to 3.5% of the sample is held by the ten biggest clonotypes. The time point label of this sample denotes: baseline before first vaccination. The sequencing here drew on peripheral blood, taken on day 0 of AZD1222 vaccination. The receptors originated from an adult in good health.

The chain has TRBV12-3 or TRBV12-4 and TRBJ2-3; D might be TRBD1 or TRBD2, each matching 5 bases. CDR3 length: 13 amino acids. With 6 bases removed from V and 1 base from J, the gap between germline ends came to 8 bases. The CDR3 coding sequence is TGTGCCAGCAGACGAGGGGGCACAGATACGCAGTATTTT. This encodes CASRRGGTDTQYF.

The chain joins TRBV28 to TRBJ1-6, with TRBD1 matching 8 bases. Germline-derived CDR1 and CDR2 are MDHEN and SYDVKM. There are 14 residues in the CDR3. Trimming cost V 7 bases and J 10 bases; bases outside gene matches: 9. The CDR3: CASNDGQGGSPLHF. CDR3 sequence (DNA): TGTGCCAGCAACGATGGACAGGGAGGATCACCCCTCCACTTT.

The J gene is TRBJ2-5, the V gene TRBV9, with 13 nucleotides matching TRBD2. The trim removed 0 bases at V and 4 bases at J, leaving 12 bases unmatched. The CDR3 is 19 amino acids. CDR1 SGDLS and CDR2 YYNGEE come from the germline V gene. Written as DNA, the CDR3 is TGTGCCAGCAGCGTAGGACTAGCGGGAGGCTCCCCGCGTCGAGAGACCCAGTACTTC. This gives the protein CASSVGLAGGSPRRETQYF.

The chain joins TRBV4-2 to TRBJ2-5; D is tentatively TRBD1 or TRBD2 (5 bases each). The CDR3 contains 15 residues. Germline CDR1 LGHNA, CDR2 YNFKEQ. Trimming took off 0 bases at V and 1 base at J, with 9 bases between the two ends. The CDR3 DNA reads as TGTGCCAGCAGCCAAGAACAGGACTTCCAAGAGACCCAGTACTTC. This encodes CASSQEQDFQETQYF.

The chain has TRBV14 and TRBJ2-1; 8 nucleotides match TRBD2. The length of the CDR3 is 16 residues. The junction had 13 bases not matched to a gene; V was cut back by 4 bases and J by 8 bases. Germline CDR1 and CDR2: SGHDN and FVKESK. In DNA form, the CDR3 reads TGTGCCAGCAGCCGCCGCGGGGCCCGGGAGGGCGATGAGCAGTTCTTC. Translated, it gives CASSRRGAREGDEQFF.

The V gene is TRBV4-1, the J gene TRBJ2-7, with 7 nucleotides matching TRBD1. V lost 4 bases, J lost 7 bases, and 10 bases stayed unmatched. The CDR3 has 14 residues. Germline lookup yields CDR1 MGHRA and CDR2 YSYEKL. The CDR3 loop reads CASSPRTGSEEQYF. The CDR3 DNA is TGCGCCAGCAGCCCTCGGACAGGCTCGGAGGAGCAGTACTTC.

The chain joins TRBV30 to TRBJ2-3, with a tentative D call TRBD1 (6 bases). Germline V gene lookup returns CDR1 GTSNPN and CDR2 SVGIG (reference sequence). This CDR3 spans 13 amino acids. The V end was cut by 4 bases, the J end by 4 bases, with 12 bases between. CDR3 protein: CAWTQGRADTQYF. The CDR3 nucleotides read TGTGCCTGGACACAGGGTCGGGCAGATACGCAGTATTTT.

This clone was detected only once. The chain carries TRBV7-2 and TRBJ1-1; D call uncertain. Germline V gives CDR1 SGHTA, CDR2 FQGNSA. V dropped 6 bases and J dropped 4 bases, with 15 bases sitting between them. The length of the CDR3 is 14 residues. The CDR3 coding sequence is TGTGCCAGCAGACCTTCAATAAGTGGCACTGAAGCTTTCTTT. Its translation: CASRPSISGTEAFF.

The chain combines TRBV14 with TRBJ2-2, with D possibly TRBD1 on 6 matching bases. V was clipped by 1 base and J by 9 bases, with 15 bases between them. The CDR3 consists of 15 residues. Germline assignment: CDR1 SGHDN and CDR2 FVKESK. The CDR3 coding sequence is TGTGCCAGCAGCCAAGCCAGGGGACCCTTTAGGGAGCTGTTTTTT. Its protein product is CASSQARGPFRELFF.

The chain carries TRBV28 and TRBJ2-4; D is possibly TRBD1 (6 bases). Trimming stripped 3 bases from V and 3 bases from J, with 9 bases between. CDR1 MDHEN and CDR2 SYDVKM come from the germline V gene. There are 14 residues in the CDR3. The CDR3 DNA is TGTGCCAGCAGTTTTGAGGACAGCAAAAACATTCAGTACTTC. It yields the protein CASSFEDSKNIQYF. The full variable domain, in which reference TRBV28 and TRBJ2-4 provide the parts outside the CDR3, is DVKVTQSSRYLVKRTGEKVFLECVQDMDHENMFWYRQDPGLGLRLIYFSYDVKMKEKGDIPEGYSVSREKKERFSLILESASTNQTSMYLCASSFEDSKNIQYFGAGTRLSVL.